The 9 T cell receptor beta chains below come from one sample, sequenced in a study of shared clonotypes between healthy human individuals. TCRdb's copy holds only in-frame clones and misses some; the assay was immunoSEQ multiplex PCR. The sample has some 500,000 clones; about 96% are singletons. The source material was naive CD4+ T cells sorted from blood. Subset given: CD45RA+ positively selected. The receptors here all came from a young woman in good health.

The chain employs TRBV6-1 and TRBJ2-1, with 7 bases aligning to TRBD2. This CDR3 is built from 15 residues. Germline trimming cut 4 bases from V and 8 bases from J; bases unmatched to any gene: 11. CDR1 and CDR2 from the germline V gene are MNHNS and SASEGT. The CDR3 nucleotides read TGTGCCAGCAGTGTCTCTAGCGGACGACACGATGAGCAGTTCTTC. Translating gives CASSVSSGRHDEQFF.

The chain carries TRBV21-1 and TRBJ1-5. TRBV21-1 is recorded as a pseudogene. The CDR3 totals 16 residues. The CDR3: CASSKVQGRSNQPQHF. The CDR3 DNA reads TGTGCCAGCAGTAAAGTCCAGGGACGAAGCAATCAGCCCCAGCATTTT.

V gene TRBV19 combines with J gene TRBJ2-5, with D maybe TRBD2 (5 bases). Gene TRBJ2-7 matches the end of the DNA better, so the J call may be wrong. CDR1 and CDR2 (germline): LNHDA, SQIVND (reference sequence). The CDR3 runs to 14 residues. The DNA of the CDR3 is TGTGCCAGTAGTATAGCCCCCGGGACCTACGAGCAGTACTTC. This encodes CASSIAPGTYEQYF.

J is TRBJ1-2 and V is TRBV28, with 7 bases aligning to TRBD1. This CDR3 spans 13 amino acids. V lost 7 bases and J lost 6; bases outside the gene matches: 8. Germline CDR1 MDHEN, CDR2 SYDVKM. Here the CDR3 DNA reads TGTGCCAGCACACCGTCCGGGACAGATGGCTACACCTTC. It encodes CASTPSGTDGYTF.

This clone showed up just a few times. The chain is built from TRBV5-1 and TRBJ2-7; the match to TRBD1 covers 10 bases. Per germline, CDR1 SGHRS and CDR2 YFSETQ. J was trimmed by 0 bases and V by 3 bases; bases with no gene match: 12. CDR3 length equals 18 residues. This CDR3 is CASSWDSGTGDTSYEQYF. The CDR3 DNA reads as TGCGCCAGCAGCTGGGATTCCGGGACAGGGGACACCTCCTACGAGCAGTACTTC. Filled out from reference TRBV5-1 and TRBJ2-7, the complete variable domain reads KAGVTQTPRYLIKTRGQQVTLSCSPISGHRSVSWYQQTPGQGLQFLFEYFSETQRNKGNFPGRFSGRQFSNSRSEMNVSTLELGDSALYLCASSWDSGTGDTSYEQYFGPGTRLTVT.

CDR3 region: CASGQGVFTEAFF. The CDR3 DNA sequence: TGTGCTAGTGGCCAGGGGGTTTTTACTGAAGCTTTCTTT. The chain recombines TRBV12-5 with TRBJ1-1, with TRBD1 identical over 7 bases. This CDR3 contains 13 residues. Germline CDR1 and CDR2: LGHNT and FRNRAP. V shed 6 bases and J 5 bases; nucleotides not matched to a gene: 6.

This clone was counted only a few times. The V and J genes are TRBV10-3 and TRBJ2-5; the D gene is possibly TRBD2 (5 bases). The germline CDR1 and CDR2 sequences are ENHRY and SYGVKD. The germline V and J ends were trimmed by 5 bases and 5 bases, with 24 bases remaining between them. The length of the CDR3 is 17 residues. The CDR3 DNA is TGTGCCATCAGTCCGATTATGTCGGGTGGAACGGGGGAGACCCAGTACTTC. It codes for CAISPIMSGGTGETQYF.

The sample holds one count of this clone. The chain combines TRBV28 with TRBJ1-2; no definite D call. The V end was cut by 3 bases, the J end by 0 bases, with 5 bases between. The CDR3 covers 13 residues. Germline CDR1 reads MDHEN; CDR2 reads SYDVKM. CDR3: CASSFAANYGYTF. The CDR3 DNA sequence: TGTGCCAGCAGTTTCGCAGCTAACTATGGCTACACCTTC.

This clone was found once. V is TRBV29-1 and J is TRBJ1-1; tentatively, D is TRBD1 (6 bases). Germline V CDR1 and CDR2: SQVTM, ANQGSEA. The CDR3 is 13 amino acids. V was trimmed by 6 bases and J by 4 bases, leaving 15 bases between them. The CDR3 here is CSVEGQGITEAFF. CDR3 bases: TGCAGCGTCGAGGGGCAGGGGATCACTGAAGCTTTCTTT.